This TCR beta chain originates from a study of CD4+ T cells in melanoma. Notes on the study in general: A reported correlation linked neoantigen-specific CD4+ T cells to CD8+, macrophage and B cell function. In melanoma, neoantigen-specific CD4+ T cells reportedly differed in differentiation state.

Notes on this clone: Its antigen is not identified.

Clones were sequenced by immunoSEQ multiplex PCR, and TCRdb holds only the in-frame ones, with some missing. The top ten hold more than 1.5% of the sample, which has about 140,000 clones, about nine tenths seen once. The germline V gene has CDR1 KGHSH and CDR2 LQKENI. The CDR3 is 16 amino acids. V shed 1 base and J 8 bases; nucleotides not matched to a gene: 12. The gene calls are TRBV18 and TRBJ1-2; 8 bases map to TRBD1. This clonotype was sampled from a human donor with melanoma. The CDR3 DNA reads TGTGCCAGCTCACCACTAGACGTTGGACAGGGAGGAGGCTACACCTTC. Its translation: CASSPLDVGQGGGYTF.